Below, one T cell receptor (beta chain) is given with its context. Patients included in sequencing had previously demonstrated CD8+CD57+ cell expansion by flow cytometry. This record comes from a study of CD8+CD57+ T cells in acquired aplastic anemia. Across the study: The mean DNA yield obtained from sorted CD4+ and CD8+ cells came to roughly 3.4 ug.

It was genomic DNA that served as the template for profiling TCR beta VDJ and CDR3. TCRdb called the reads again in MiXCR, with one record for every CDR3 protein. The sample includes approximately 260,000 distinct CDR3 sequences, roughly 80% of them seen just once. The CDR3 is 14 amino acids. In germline, CDR1 is SGHDT, CDR2 YYEEEE. The V and J ends lost 4 bases and 2 bases respectively, with 12 bases between them. What was sequenced was sorted CD4+, CD8+, or CD8+CD57+ T cells (not recorded which) from PBMCs. The genes are TRBV5-6 and TRBJ1-2, with D perhaps matching TRBD1 (5 bases). The receptor was derived from a human donor with aplastic anemia. This CDR3 reads CASSLRTPNYGYTF. The CDR3 DNA sequence: TGTGCCAGCAGCCTGCGGACACCGAACTATGGCTACACCTTC.